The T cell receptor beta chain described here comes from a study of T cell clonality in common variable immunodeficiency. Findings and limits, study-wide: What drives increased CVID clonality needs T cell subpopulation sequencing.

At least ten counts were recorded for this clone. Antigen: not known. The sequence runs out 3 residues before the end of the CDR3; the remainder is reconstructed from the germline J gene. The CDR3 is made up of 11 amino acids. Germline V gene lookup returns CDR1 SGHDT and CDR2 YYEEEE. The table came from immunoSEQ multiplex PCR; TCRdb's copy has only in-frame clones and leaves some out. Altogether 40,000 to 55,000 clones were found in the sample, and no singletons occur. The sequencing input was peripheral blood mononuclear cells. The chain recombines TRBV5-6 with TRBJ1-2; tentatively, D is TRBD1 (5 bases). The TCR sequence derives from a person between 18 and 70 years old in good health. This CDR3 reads CASSLTGTYTF. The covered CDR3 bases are TGTGCCAGCAGCTTGACAGGCACC.